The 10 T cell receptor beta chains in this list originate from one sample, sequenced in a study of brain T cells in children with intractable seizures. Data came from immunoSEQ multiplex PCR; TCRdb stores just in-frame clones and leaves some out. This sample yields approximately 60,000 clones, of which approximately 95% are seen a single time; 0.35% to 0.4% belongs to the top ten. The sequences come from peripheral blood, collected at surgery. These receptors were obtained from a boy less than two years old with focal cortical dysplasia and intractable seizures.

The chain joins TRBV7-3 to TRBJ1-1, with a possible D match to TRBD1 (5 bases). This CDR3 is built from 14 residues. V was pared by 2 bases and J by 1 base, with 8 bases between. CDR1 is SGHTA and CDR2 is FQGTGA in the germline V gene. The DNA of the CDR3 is TGTGCCAGCAGCTTAGGGACGGCGAACACTGAAGCTTTCTTT. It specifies CASSLGTANTEAFF.

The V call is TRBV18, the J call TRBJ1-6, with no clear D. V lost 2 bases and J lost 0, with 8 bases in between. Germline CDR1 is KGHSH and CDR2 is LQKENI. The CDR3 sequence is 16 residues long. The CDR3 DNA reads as TGTGCCAGCTCACCAGGTCGGAGCTCCTATAATTCACCCCTCCACTTT. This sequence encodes CASSPGRSSYNSPLHF. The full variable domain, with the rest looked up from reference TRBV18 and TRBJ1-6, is NAGVMQNPRHLVRRRGQEARLRCSPMKGHSHVYWYRQLPEEGLKFMVYLQKENIIDESGMPKERFSAEFPKEGPSILRIQQVVRGDSAAYFCASSPGRSSYNSPLHFGNGTRLTVT.

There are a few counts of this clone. The chain's CDR3 is CASSLAANYGYTF. CDR3 coding DNA: TGTGCCAGCAGCTTAGCGGCCAACTATGGCTACACCTTC. This chain connects TRBV7-9 to TRBJ1-2; D gene ambiguous. V was pared by 0 bases and J by 2 bases, with 4 bases between. Germline CDR1 reads SEHNR; CDR2 reads FQNEAQ (reference sequence). The CDR3 spans 13 residues.

The CDR3 DNA sequence: TGTGCCAGTAAAGCCGATGGGACCAGGTACGAGCAGTACTTC. This encodes CASKADGTRYEQYF. The chain uses TRBV19 and TRBJ2-7, with D possibly called TRBD1 or TRBD2 (5 bases each). CDR3 length: 14 residues. The V end lost 7 bases, the J end lost 4 bases, and 17 bases lay between the germline ends. From germline, CDR1 is LNHDA and CDR2 SQIVND (reference sequence).

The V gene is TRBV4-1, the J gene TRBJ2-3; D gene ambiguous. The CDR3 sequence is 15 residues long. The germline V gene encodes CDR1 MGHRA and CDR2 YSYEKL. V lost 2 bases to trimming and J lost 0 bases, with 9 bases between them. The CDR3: CASSQIDRSTDTQYF. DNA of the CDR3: TGCGCCAGCAGCCAAATCGACCGCAGCACAGATACGCAGTATTTT.

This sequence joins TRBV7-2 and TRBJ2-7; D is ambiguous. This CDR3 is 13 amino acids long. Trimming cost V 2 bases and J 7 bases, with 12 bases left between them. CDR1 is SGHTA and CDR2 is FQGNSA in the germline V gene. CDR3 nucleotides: TGTGCCAGCAGCTTATCCGGGTCACAAGAGCAGTACTTC. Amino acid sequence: CASSLSGSQEQYF.

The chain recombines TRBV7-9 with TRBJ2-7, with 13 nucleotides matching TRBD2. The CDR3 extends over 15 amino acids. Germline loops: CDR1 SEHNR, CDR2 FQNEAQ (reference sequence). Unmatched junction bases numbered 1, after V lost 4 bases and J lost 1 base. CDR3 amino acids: CASSSLAGGSYEQYF. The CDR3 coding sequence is TGTGCCAGCAGCTCACTAGCGGGGGGGTCCTACGAGCAGTACTTC.

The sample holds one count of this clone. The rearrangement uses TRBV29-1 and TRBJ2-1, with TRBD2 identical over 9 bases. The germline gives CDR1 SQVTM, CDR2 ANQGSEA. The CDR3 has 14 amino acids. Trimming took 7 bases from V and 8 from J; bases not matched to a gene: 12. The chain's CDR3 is CSANPSGGLDEQFF. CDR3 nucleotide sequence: TGCAGCGCCAACCCCAGCGGGGGGTTGGATGAGCAGTTCTTC.

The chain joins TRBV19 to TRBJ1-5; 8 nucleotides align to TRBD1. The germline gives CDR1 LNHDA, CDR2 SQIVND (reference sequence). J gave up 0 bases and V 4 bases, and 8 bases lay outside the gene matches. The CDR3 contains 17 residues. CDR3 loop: CASSTGTGVNSNQPQHF. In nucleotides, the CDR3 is TGTGCCAGTAGTACCGGGACAGGTGTAAATAGCAATCAGCCCCAGCATTTT. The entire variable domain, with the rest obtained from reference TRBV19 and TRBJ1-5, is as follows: DGGITQSPKYLFRKEGQNVTLSCEQNLNHDAMYWYRQDPGQGLRLIYYSQIVNDFQKGDIAEGYSVSREKKESFPLTVTSAQKNPTAFYLCASSTGTGVNSNQPQHFGDGTRLSIL.

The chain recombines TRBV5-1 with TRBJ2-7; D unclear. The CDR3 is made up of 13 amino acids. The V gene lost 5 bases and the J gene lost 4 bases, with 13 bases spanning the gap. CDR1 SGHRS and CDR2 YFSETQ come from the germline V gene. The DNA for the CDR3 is TGCGCCAGCAGAGACTCACCGACGTACGAGCAGTACTTC. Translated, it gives CASRDSPTYEQYF.